The TCR beta chain under discussion was sequenced for a study of Tregs in tolerant kidney transplant recipients. Method: immunoSEQ multiplex PCR; TCRdb's copy keeps in-frame clones and lacks some. Seen here are fewer than 70,000 clones, around 88% observed once, and the top ten hold about 5.5%. This clonotype originated in a human donor in good health. Material for sequencing was CD4+ T cells from blood.

The CDR3 sequence is CASSLDAHPYGYTF. CDR3 coding DNA: TGTGCCAGCAGCTTGGATGCGCATCCCTATGGCTACACCTTC. The chain couples TRBV5-4 to TRBJ1-2, with D uncertain. This CDR3 has 14 residues. Per germline, CDR1 SGHNT and CDR2 YYREEE (reference sequence). Trimming pared 0 bases from V and 4 bases from J, leaving 10 bases between.